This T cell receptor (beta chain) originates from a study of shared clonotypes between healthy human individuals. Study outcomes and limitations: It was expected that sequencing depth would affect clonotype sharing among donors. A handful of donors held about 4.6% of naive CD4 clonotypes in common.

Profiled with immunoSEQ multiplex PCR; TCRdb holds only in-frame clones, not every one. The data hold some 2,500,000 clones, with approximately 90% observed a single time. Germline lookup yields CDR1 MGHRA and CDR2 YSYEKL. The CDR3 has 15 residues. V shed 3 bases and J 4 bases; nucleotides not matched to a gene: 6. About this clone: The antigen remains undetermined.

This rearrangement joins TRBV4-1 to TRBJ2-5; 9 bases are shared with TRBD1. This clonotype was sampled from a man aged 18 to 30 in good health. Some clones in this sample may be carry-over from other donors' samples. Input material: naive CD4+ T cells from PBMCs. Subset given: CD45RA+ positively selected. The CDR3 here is CASSQRTGAGETQYF. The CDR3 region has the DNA TGCGCCAGCAGCCAGAGGACAGGGGCGGGAGAGACCCAGTACTTC.